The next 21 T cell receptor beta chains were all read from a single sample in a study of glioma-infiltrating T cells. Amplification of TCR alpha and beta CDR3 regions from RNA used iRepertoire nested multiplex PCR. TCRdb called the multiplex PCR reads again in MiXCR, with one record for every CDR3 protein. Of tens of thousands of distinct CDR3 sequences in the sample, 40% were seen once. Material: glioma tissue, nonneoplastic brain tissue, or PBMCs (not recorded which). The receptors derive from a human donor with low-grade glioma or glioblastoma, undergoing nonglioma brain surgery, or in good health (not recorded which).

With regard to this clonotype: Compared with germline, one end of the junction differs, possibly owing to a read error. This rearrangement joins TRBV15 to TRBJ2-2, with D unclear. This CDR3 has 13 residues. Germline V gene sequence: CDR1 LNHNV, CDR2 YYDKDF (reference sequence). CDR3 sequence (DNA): TGTGCCACAAGCAAAACGAACACCGGGGAGCTGTTTTTT. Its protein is CATSKTNTGELFF.

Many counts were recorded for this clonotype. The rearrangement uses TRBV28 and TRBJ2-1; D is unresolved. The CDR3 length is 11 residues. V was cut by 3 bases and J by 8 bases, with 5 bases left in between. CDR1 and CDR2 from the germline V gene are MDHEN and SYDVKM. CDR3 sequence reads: CASSLGDEQFF. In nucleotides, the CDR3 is TGTGCCAGCAGTTTGGGCGATGAGCAGTTCTTC. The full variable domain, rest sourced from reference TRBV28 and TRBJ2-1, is DVKVTQSSRYLVKRTGEKVFLECVQDMDHENMFWYRQDPGLGLRLIYFSYDVKMKEKGDIPEGYSVSREKKERFSLILESASTNQTSMYLCASSLGDEQFFGPGTRLTVL.

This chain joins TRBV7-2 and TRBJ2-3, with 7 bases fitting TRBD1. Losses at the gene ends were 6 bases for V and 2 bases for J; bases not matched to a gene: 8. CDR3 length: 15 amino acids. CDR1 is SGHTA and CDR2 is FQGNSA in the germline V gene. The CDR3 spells CASRAPGQYTDTQYF. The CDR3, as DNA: TGTGCCAGCAGAGCTCCGGGACAGTACACAGATACGCAGTATTTT.

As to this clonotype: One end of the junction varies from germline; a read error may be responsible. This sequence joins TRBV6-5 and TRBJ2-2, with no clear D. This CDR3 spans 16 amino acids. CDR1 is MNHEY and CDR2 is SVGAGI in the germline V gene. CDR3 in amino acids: CASSYREGPTTEELFF. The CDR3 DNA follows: TGTGCCAGCAGTTACCGCGAAGGCCCGACCACCGAGGAGCTGTTTTTT.

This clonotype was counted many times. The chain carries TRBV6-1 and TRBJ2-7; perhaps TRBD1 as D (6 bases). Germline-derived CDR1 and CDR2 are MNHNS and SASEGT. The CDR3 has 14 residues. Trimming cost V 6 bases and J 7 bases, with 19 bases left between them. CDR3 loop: CASRRGTVKGEQYF. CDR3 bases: TGTGCCAGCAGGAGGGGGACGGTAAAGGGGGAGCAGTACTTC.

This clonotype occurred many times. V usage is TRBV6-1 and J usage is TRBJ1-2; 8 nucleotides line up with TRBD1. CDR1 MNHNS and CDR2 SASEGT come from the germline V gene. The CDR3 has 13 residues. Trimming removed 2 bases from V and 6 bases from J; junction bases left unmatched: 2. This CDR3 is CASSEQGADGYTF. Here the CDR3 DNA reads TGTGCCAGCAGTGAACAGGGGGCAGATGGCTACACCTTC.

CDR3 sequence reads: CASSQDPPGLSGANVLTF. DNA of the CDR3: TGTGCCAGCAGCCAAGATCCTCCGGGACTCTCTGGGGCCAACGTCCTGACTTTC. The genes are TRBV3-1 and TRBJ2-6, with D possibly being TRBD2 (6 bases). The CDR3 runs to 18 residues. V lost 0 bases to trimming and J lost 0 bases, with 12 bases between them. Per germline, CDR1 LGHDT and CDR2 YNNKEL (reference sequence). The whole variable domain, remainder taken from reference TRBV3-1 and TRBJ2-6, is DTAVSQTPKYLVTQMGNDKSIKCEQNLGHDTMYWYKQDSKKFLKIMFSYNNKELIINETVPNRFSPKSPDKAHLNLHINSLELGDSAVYFCASSQDPPGLSGANVLTFGAGSRLTVL.

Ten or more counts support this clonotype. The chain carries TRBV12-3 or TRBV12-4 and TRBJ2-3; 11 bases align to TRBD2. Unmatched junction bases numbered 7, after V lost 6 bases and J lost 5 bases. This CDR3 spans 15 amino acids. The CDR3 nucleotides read TGTGCCAGCAGCCCCTTAGCGGGGGGGCGAGATACGCAGTATTTT. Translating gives CASSPLAGGRDTQYF.

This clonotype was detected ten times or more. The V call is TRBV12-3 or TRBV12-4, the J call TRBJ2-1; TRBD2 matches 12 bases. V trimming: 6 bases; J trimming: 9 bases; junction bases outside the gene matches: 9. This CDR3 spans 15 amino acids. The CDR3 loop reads CASRLAGGNGGEQFF. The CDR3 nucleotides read TGTGCCAGCAGACTAGCGGGAGGAAATGGAGGTGAGCAGTTCTTC.

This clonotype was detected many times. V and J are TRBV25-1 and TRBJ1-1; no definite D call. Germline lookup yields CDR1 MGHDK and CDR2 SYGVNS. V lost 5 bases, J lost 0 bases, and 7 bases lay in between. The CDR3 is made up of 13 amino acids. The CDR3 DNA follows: TGTGCCAGCAGTTCAGGTTTGAACACTGAAGCTTTCTTT. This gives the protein CASSSGLNTEAFF.

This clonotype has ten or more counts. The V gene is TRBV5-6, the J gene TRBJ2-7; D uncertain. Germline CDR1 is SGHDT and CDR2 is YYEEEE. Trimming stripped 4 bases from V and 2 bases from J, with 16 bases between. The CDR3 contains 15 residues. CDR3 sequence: CASSPTPYLTYEQYF. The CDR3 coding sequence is TGTGCCAGCAGCCCTACCCCCTACCTCACCTACGAGCAGTACTTC.

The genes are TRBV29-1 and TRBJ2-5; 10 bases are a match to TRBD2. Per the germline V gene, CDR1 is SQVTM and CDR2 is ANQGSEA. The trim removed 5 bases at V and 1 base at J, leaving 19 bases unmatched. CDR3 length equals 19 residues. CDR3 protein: CSVSAFSSGGLTPQETQYF. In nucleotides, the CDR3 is TGCAGCGTTTCGGCCTTCAGTAGCGGGGGGCTGACCCCCCAAGAGACCCAGTACTTC.

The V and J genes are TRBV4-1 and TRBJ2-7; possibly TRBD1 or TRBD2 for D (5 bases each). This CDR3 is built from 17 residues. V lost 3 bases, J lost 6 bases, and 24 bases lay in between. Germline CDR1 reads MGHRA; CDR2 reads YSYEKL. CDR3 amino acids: CASSHLGLSESFREQYF. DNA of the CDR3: TGCGCCAGCAGCCACCTGGGGCTTAGCGAGAGCTTCCGCGAGCAGTACTTC.

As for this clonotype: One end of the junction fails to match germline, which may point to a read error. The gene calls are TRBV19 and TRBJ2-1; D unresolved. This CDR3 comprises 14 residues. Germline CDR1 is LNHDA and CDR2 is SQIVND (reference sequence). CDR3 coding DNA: TGTACCAGTAGCTTCGAGAGCTCCTACAATGAGCAGTTCTTC. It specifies CTSSFESSYNEQFF.

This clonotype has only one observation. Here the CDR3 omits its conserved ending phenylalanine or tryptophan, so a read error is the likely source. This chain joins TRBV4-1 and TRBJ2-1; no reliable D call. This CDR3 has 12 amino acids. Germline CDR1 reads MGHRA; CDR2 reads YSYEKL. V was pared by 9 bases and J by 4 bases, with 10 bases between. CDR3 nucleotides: TGCGCCAGTGCTAGTACTTACAATGAGCAGTTCTCC. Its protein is CASASTYNEQFS.

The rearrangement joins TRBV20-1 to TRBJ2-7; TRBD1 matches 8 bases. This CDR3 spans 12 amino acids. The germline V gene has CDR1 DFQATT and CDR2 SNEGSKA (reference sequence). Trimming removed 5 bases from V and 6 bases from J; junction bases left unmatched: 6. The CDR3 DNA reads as TGCAGTGCTTGGGGACAGGACTCCGAGCAGTACTTC. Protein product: CSAWGQDSEQYF.

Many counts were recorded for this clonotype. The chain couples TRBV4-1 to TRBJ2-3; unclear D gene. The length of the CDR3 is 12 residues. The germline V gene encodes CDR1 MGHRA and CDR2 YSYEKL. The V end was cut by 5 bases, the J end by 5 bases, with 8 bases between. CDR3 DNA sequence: TGCGCCAGCAGCAACCCAAAAGATACGCAGTATTTT. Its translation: CASSNPKDTQYF.

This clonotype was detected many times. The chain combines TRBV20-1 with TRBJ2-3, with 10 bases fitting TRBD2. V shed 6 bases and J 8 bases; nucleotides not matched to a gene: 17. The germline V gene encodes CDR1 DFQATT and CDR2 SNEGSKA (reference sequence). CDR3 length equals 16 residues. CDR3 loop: CSADLRDSGGPRTQYF. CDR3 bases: TGCAGTGCCGACTTACGGGATAGCGGGGGGCCTCGTACGCAGTATTTT.

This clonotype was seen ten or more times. CDR3 protein: CASGHGGQGGNEQFF. Here the CDR3 DNA reads TGTGCTAGTGGTCATGGGGGACAGGGGGGTAATGAGCAGTTCTTC. J is TRBJ2-1 and V is TRBV12-5, with 11 positions matching TRBD1. The V and J ends lost 5 bases and 7 bases, in that order; junction bases with no gene match: 7. Germline V lookup: CDR1 LGHNT, CDR2 FRNRAP. This CDR3 has 15 residues.

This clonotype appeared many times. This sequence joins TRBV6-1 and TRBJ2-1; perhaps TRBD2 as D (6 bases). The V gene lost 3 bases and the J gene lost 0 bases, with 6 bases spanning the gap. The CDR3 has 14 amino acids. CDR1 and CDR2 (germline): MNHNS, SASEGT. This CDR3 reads CASSDGSSYNEQFF. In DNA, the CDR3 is TGTGCCAGCAGTGACGGGAGCTCCTACAATGAGCAGTTCTTC.

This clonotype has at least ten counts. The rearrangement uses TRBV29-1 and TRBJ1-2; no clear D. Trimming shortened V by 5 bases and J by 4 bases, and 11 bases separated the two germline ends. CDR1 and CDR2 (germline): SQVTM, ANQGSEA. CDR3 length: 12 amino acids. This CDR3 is CSVFDGFYGYTF. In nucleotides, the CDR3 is TGCAGCGTTTTCGACGGATTCTATGGCTACACCTTC. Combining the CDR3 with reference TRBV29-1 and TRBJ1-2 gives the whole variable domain SAVISQKPSRDICQRGTSLTIQCQVDSQVTMMFWYRQQPGQSLTLIATANQGSEATYESGFVIDKFPISRPNLTFSTLTVSNMSPEDSSIYLCSVFDGFYGYTFGSGTRLTVV.